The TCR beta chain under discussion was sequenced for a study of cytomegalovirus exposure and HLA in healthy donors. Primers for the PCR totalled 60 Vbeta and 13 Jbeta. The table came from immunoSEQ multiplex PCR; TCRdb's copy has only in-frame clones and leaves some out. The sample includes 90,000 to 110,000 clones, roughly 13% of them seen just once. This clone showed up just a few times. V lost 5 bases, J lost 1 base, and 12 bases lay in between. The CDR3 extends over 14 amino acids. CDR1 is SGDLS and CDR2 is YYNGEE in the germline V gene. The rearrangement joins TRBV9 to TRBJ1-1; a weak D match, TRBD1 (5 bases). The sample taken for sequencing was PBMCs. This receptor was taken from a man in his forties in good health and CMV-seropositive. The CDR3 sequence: CASSLGVANTEAFF. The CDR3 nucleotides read TGTGCCAGCAGTTTAGGGGTGGCGAACACTGAAGCTTTCTTT.